One and the same sample provided the 25 T cell receptor beta chains below, sequenced in a study of PD-1 blockade in mismatch repair-deficient tumors. The assay was immunoSEQ multiplex PCR, and TCRdb's table has in-frame clones only and misses some. This sample has over 100,000 clones, with 60% to 85% found just once. The input for sequencing was peripheral blood, taken just over 59 weeks after starting pembrolizumab. The receptors here all came from an adult with mismatch repair-deficient cancer.

The gene calls are TRBV7-2 and TRBJ2-1; 11 nucleotides agree with TRBD2. Looked up from germline, CDR1 is SGHTA and CDR2 is FQGNSA. The CDR3 contains 15 residues. The trim removed 5 bases at V and 5 bases at J, leaving 5 bases unmatched. The CDR3 is CASSPTSGNNNEQFF. CDR3 bases: TGTGCCAGCAGCCCGACTAGCGGGAACAACAATGAGCAGTTCTTC.

The V and J genes are TRBV4-2 and TRBJ2-4; maybe TRBD1 (5 bases). The CDR3 has 14 amino acids. CDR1 and CDR2 from the germline V gene are LGHNA and YNFKEQ. The V gene lost 4 bases and the J gene lost 6 bases, with 13 bases spanning the gap. CDR3 residues: CASSPRQSINIQYF. The CDR3 bases are TGTGCCAGCAGCCCTCGACAGTCCATAAACATTCAGTACTTC.

This chain joins TRBV5-1 and TRBJ2-2; D call uncertain. Trimming shortened V by 3 bases and J by 4 bases, and 7 bases separated the two germline ends. The CDR3 is made up of 13 amino acids. CDR1 and CDR2 from the germline V gene are SGHRS and YFSETQ. This CDR3 reads CASSSLFTGELFF. In nucleotides, the CDR3 is TGCGCCAGCAGCTCCCTTTTCACCGGGGAGCTGTTTTTT.

The sample holds a few counts of this clone. The V gene is TRBV19, the J gene TRBJ2-7; 10 nucleotides match TRBD2. This CDR3 contains 13 residues. V lost 8 bases, J lost 4 bases, and 5 bases stayed unmatched. Germline assignment: CDR1 LNHDA and CDR2 SQIVND (reference sequence). The CDR3 sequence: CASSSGSRYEQYF. CDR3 DNA: TGTGCCAGTTCTAGCGGGAGTAGATACGAGCAGTACTTC.

The rearrangement uses TRBV15 and TRBJ2-1; 9 bases match TRBD1. This CDR3 comprises 15 residues. V shed 5 bases, J shed 9 bases, and the junction held 11 bases outside the gene matches. Germline CDR1 is LNHNV and CDR2 is YYDKDF (reference sequence). The CDR3 DNA sequence: TGTGCCACCAGCTTCGGACAGGGGTCGGGAATTGAGCAGTTCTTC. Protein product: CATSFGQGSGIEQFF.

Within the sample, this clone is medium-sized (0.01 to 0.1%). The chain uses TRBV19 and TRBJ2-2; 9 bases map to TRBD1. V lost 3 bases to trimming and J lost 5 bases; unmatched junction nucleotides: 4. Germline CDR1 is LNHDA and CDR2 is SQIVND (reference sequence). This CDR3 is built from 15 residues. The CDR3 loop is CASSIGTGRTGELFF. The DNA for the CDR3 is TGTGCCAGTAGTATCGGGACAGGGCGGACCGGGGAGCTGTTTTTT.

This sequence joins TRBV30 and TRBJ2-1; D gene ambiguous. This CDR3 is 13 amino acids long. V was shortened by 0 bases and J by 5 bases, with 8 bases between the two germline ends. CDR1 GTSNPN and CDR2 SVGIG come from the germline V gene (reference sequence). Written as DNA, the CDR3 is TGTGCCTGGAGTGTAGGACGCAACAATGAGCAGTTCTTC. Encoded protein: CAWSVGRNNEQFF.

The chain joins TRBV19 to TRBJ2-1; 11 nucleotides line up with TRBD1. The CDR3 is made up of 15 amino acids. The trim removed 9 bases at V and 9 bases at J, leaving 13 bases unmatched. CDR1 is LNHDA and CDR2 is SQIVND in the germline V gene (reference sequence). Here the CDR3 DNA reads TGTGCCAGCAGCCCCGGGACAGGGGGATACGGTGAGCAGTTCTTC. Translation gives CASSPGTGGYGEQFF.

The chain joins TRBV27 to TRBJ2-5; 12 nucleotides align to TRBD2. This CDR3 comprises 15 residues. Germline trimming cut 3 bases from V and 5 bases from J; bases unmatched to any gene: 4. Germline values: CDR1 MNHEY, CDR2 SMNVEV (reference sequence). This chain's CDR3 is CASSFRLAGGETQYF. CDR3 DNA: TGTGCCAGCAGTTTTAGGCTAGCGGGGGGGGAGACCCAGTACTTC.

V and J are TRBV11-2 and TRBJ2-1, with a tentative D call TRBD2 (6 bases). Germline CDR1 SGHAT, CDR2 FQNNGV. This CDR3 has 12 amino acids. The V end was cut by 8 bases, the J end by 5 bases, with 10 bases between. This CDR3 is CASGGVNNEQFF. As DNA, the CDR3 is TGTGCCAGCGGCGGGGTCAACAATGAGCAGTTCTTC.

The chain combines TRBV27 with TRBJ2-5; D is unresolved. CDR1 MNHEY and CDR2 SMNVEV come from the germline V gene (reference sequence). The CDR3 is 13 residues long. The germline V and J ends were trimmed by 3 bases and 3 bases, with 8 bases remaining between them. The CDR3 coding sequence is TGTGCCAGCAGTTTTGCCGGAGAAGAGACCCAGTACTTC. This codes for CASSFAGEETQYF.

The CDR3 sequence is CASSFVANYEQYF. CDR3 sequence (DNA): TGCGCCAGCAGCTTTGTGGCAAACTACGAGCAGTACTTC. The genes are TRBV5-1 and TRBJ2-7, with D uncertain. In germline, CDR1 is SGHRS, CDR2 YFSETQ. Trimming took 2 bases from V and 3 from J, leaving 9 bases between them. This CDR3 spans 13 amino acids.

The chain combines TRBV7-3 with TRBJ2-2; 11 nucleotides line up with TRBD2. Per the germline V gene, CDR1 is SGHTA and CDR2 is FQGTGA. Trimming cost V 6 bases and J 4 bases; bases outside gene matches: 4. This CDR3 contains 15 residues. The CDR3 is CASSLAGGGTGELFF. CDR3 DNA: TGTGCCAGCAGTTTAGCGGGAGGGGGCACCGGGGAGCTGTTTTTT. Full variable domain (outside the CDR3, taken from reference TRBV7-3 and TRBJ2-2): GAGVSQTPSNKVTEKGKYVELRCDPISGHTALYWYRQSLGQGPEFLIYFQGTGAADDSGLPNDRFFAVRPEGSVSTLKIQRTERGDSAVYLCASSLAGGGTGELFFGEGSRLTVL.

The chain links TRBV5-5 to TRBJ2-3; TRBD2 matches 10 bases. Germline V CDR1 and CDR2: SGHKS, YYEKEE (reference sequence). The CDR3 contains 16 residues. Germline trimming cut 1 base from V and 7 bases from J; bases unmatched to any gene: 9. This CDR3 reads CASSLILAGDIYTQYF. Written as DNA, the CDR3 is TGTGCCAGCAGCTTGATCCTAGCGGGAGATATTTATACGCAGTATTTT.

J is TRBJ1-4 and V is TRBV9; perhaps TRBD1 as D (6 bases). The germline V gene encodes CDR1 SGDLS and CDR2 YYNGEE. The CDR3 loop spans 13 amino acids. Trimming left V 4 bases short and J 8 bases short, with 12 bases between. The CDR3 reads CASSPETGEKLFF. CDR3 coding DNA: TGTGCCAGCAGCCCAGAAACAGGGGAAAAACTGTTTTTT.

J is TRBJ1-1 and V is TRBV2; D not certain. This CDR3 is built from 14 residues. Germline V gives CDR1 SNHLY, CDR2 FYNNEI. V lost 6 bases and J lost 1, with 12 bases in between. This CDR3 is CASRLYLSNTEAFF. The CDR3 DNA reads TGTGCCAGCAGATTATACTTATCGAACACTGAAGCTTTCTTT.

This rearrangement joins TRBV20-1 to TRBJ2-3; D is undetermined. This CDR3 is built from 11 residues. V shed 4 bases and J shed 4 bases, with 6 bases lying between them. Germline V gene sequence: CDR1 DFQATT, CDR2 SNEGSKA (reference sequence). The CDR3 DNA reads TGCAGTGCTATAGGTGCAGATACGCAGTATTTT. This encodes CSAIGADTQYF.

The table lists this clone with a few counts. The chain carries TRBV12-5 and TRBJ2-5; D remains ambiguous. The CDR3 covers 12 residues. CDR1 is LGHNT, CDR2 FRNRAP, per germline. V lost 2 bases and J 5 bases, leaving 6 bases between the germline ends. In DNA, the CDR3 is TGTGCTAGTGGTTTGTTTCTGGAGACCCAGTACTTC. This sequence encodes CASGLFLETQYF. Looking up the rest from reference TRBV12-5 and TRBJ2-5 gives the full variable domain: DARVTQTPRHKVTEMGQEVTMRCQPILGHNTVFWYRQTMMQGLELLAYFRNRAPLDDSGMPKDRFSAEMPDATLATLKIQPSEPRDSAVYFCASGLFLETQYFGPGTRLLVL.

DNA for the CDR3: TGTGCCAGCTCACCCCGGGAGTCGGGTTACAATGAGCAGTTCTTC. It is translated as CASSPRESGYNEQFF. The rearrangement uses TRBV18 and TRBJ2-1; tentatively, D is TRBD2 (6 bases). CDR1 is KGHSH and CDR2 is LQKENI in the germline V gene. Trimming took off 3 bases at V and 4 bases at J, with 13 bases between the two ends. The CDR3 contains 15 residues.

The gene calls are TRBV7-8 and TRBJ2-2, with 9 nucleotides matching TRBD2. This CDR3 is 17 amino acids long. Germline V gene sequence: CDR1 SGHVS, CDR2 FQNEAQ. With 3 bases clipped from V and 0 bases from J, the junction kept 5 bases outside the gene matches. The CDR3 spells CASSLRSGRTNTGELFF. In DNA form, the CDR3 reads TGTGCCAGCAGCTTGCGAAGCGGGAGGACGAACACCGGGGAGCTGTTTTTT.

The chain combines TRBV19 with TRBJ1-1; a weak D match, TRBD1 (5 bases). Between the trimmed V and J ends, which lost 6 bases and 0 bases, there was a span of 8 bases. The CDR3 covers 13 residues. Germline CDR1 LNHDA, CDR2 SQIVND (reference sequence). CDR3 sequence: CASSSTVNTEAFF. CDR3 nucleotides: TGTGCCAGTAGCTCGACAGTGAACACTGAAGCTTTCTTT.

The chain links TRBV11-3 to TRBJ2-7; TRBD2 agrees at 8 bases. The CDR3 runs 15 residues. V shed 5 bases and J 0 bases; nucleotides not matched to a gene: 6. Germline V gene data show CDR1 as SGHNT and CDR2 as YENEEA. CDR3 nucleotide sequence: TGTGCCAGCAGCGAATTCGGGGGGGGCTCCTACGAGCAGTACTTC. This sequence encodes CASSEFGGGSYEQYF. Combining the CDR3 with reference TRBV11-3 and TRBJ2-7 gives the whole variable domain EAGVVQSPRYKIIEKKQPVAFWCNPISGHNTLYWYLQNLGQGPELLIRYENEEAVDDSQLPKDRFSAERLKGVDSTLKIQPAELGDSAVYLCASSEFGGGSYEQYFGPGTRLTVT.

This clone was counted at least ten times. The chain recombines TRBV2 with TRBJ1-1; D ambiguous. Trimming shortened V by 4 bases and J by 4 bases, and 10 bases separated the two germline ends. The CDR3 extends over 13 amino acids. Germline values: CDR1 SNHLY, CDR2 FYNNEI. The CDR3 nucleotides read TGTGCCAGCAGTGCGGACGAGGGCACTGAAGCTTTCTTT. This translates into CASSADEGTEAFF.

This clone has at least ten counts. This rearrangement joins TRBV4-1 to TRBJ2-7; D not certain. V was clipped by 1 base and J by 1 base, with 11 bases between them. This CDR3 is built from 15 residues. Germline CDR1 is MGHRA and CDR2 is YSYEKL. CDR3: CASSQALVGSYEQYF. In DNA form, the CDR3 reads TGCGCCAGCAGCCAAGCGCTGGTTGGATCCTACGAGCAGTACTTC.

This sequence joins TRBV2 and TRBJ1-1, with D perhaps matching TRBD1 (5 bases). Deletions cut 3 bases from V and 3 bases from J, with 8 bases between. The CDR3 is 13 residues long. CDR1 is SNHLY and CDR2 is FYNNEI in the germline V gene. CDR3 DNA: TGTGCCAGCAGTGATTCAGGGTACACTGAAGCTTTCTTT. Protein sequence: CASSDSGYTEAFF.